A single TCR beta chain is shown here with its context. The data originate from a study of T cell changes during pregnancy in multiple sclerosis. Only in-frame clones appear in the TCRdb table, and some are missing; sequencing was by immunoSEQ multiplex PCR. Of roughly 32,000 clones detected, over 85% appear once; the ten largest clones hold roughly 0.41%. Trimming at V came to 1 base and at J to 5 bases, leaving 5 bases not matched to a gene. The CDR3 runs 16 residues. From germline, CDR1 is SNHLY and CDR2 FYNNEI. Sequenced material: CD4+ T cells from peripheral blood mononuclear cells, taken in the second trimester of pregnancy. This chain links TRBV2 with TRBJ2-2, with 9 bases lining up with TRBD2. This clonotype was sampled from a female donor in good health, enrolled as a control in a pregnancy study. The CDR3 is CASSEEAGGLTGELFF. In DNA, the CDR3 is TGTGCCAGCAGTGAAGAAGCGGGGGGACTAACCGGGGAGCTGTTTTTT.